This TCR beta chain was recorded in a study of blood T cell repertoires in COVID-19. Study processing details: Reference gene primer amplification in the assay estimated nucleated cell counts. The repertoire was sequenced with immunoSEQ multiplex PCR; TCRdb's copy has only in-frame clones and lacks some. The V and J calls and clone size come from that table; D and trimming were worked out from the DNA. The sample includes about 65,000 clones, around four fifths of them seen just once. This clone was seen a handful of times. The germline V gene encodes CDR1 SNHLY and CDR2 FYNNEI. CDR3 length equals 15 residues. The ends were cut back, 8 bases at V and 4 bases at J, with 15 bases in the middle.

The chain couples TRBV2 to TRBJ2-6; D gene unclear. Material for sequencing was peripheral blood. The source of this sequence is a man older than 75 with acute or convalescent COVID-19. CDR3 sequence: CASGETRAGANVLTF. In nucleotides, the CDR3 is TGTGCCAGCGGAGAGACTCGCGCCGGGGCCAACGTCCTGACTTTC.